The T cell receptor (beta chain) described here comes from a study of lymphopenia after photon versus proton radiotherapy. Trimming shortened V by 7 bases and J by 10 bases, and 21 bases separated the two germline ends. The germline gives CDR1 MDHEN, CDR2 SYDVKM. CDR3 size: 14 residues. This clone appeared once. Using immunoSEQ multiplex PCR, the repertoire was profiled, and TCRdb retains in-frame clones only, with some absent. Here the sample spans 70,000 or so clones, around 90% being singletons. This chain uses TRBV28 with TRBJ2-3; perhaps TRBD2 as D (7 bases). The sequence derives from a woman between 40 and 50 years old with cholangiocarcinoma. The material sequenced was peripheral blood, taken from a patient treated with photon-based radiotherapy. In nucleotides, the CDR3 is TGTGCCAGCATAGGCGGGGGCCTTCTTGGGCCGCAGTATTTT. Its protein is CASIGGGLLGPQYF.